This T cell receptor (beta chain) was recorded in a study of blood T cell repertoires in COVID-19. Study as a whole: From T cells, B-cell-depleted T cells, or PBMCs came the material, which was cDNA or gDNA.

The trim removed 2 bases at V and 3 bases at J, leaving 5 bases unmatched. CDR3 size: 16 residues. Germline assignment: CDR1 LGHNA and CDR2 YNFKEQ. Method: immunoSEQ multiplex PCR; TCRdb's copy keeps in-frame clones and lacks some. Of some 250,000 clones listed, roughly 77% were seen once; the top ten hold around 3.4%. This clonotype originated in a woman aged 80 or over with acute or convalescent COVID-19. The material sequenced was peripheral blood. This chain links TRBV4-2 with TRBJ2-2; 8 bases line up with TRBD2. The CDR3 region has the DNA TGTGCCAGCAGCCAATACGGACTAGCAGACACCGGGGAGCTGTTTTTT. It specifies CASSQYGLADTGELFF.